This TCR beta chain was obtained from a study of blood T cell repertoires in COVID-19. The CDR3 is 12 residues long. Trimming left V 0 bases short and J 11 bases short, with 11 bases between. Germline lookup yields CDR1 GTSNPN and CDR2 SVGIG (reference sequence). Sequencing was performed with immunoSEQ multiplex PCR; in TCRdb, only in-frame clones are kept and a portion is missing. The data hold around 100,000 clones, with 80% to 90% observed a single time. Material: peripheral blood. This chain links TRBV30 with TRBJ1-5; D is unclear. The receptor was derived from a woman aged 30 to 39 with acute or convalescent COVID-19. CDR3 residues: CAWSVSGRAQHF. In DNA, the CDR3 is TGTGCCTGGAGTGTGTCCGGGAGGGCCCAGCATTTT.